This TCR beta chain was sequenced for a study of cytomegalovirus exposure and HLA in healthy donors. Whole-study results and caveats: Associated with HLA alleles at 0.05 false discovery rate in a later analysis were around 17,000 TCR beta sequences. Productive rates of about 87% or about 30% were seen for most TCR beta V segments in an earlier analysis. The majority of TCR sequences were rare, yet some public TCRs appeared in many donors. In a later analysis, several top co-occurrence clusters appeared linked to parvovirus B19, influenza, CMV and Epstein-Barr virus.

This clone was seen a few times. The antigen is not known. Germline trimming cut 4 bases from V and 4 bases from J; bases unmatched to any gene: 2. CDR1 and CDR2 (germline): KGHSY, FQNENV. CDR3 length equals 14 residues. PCR involved 60 Vbeta and 13 Jbeta primers. The method was immunoSEQ multiplex PCR; TCRdb's version includes in-frame clones alone and lacks a portion of them. In the table there are tens of thousands of clones, roughly 80% of which are singletons. The clonotype comes from a man between 35 and 55 years old in good health and CMV-seronegative. The V gene is TRBV16, the J gene TRBJ1-5; 9 bases match TRBD1. Material: PBMCs. The chain's CDR3 is CASSPGTGNQPQHF. CDR3 DNA: TGTGCCAGCAGCCCCGGGACAGGGAATCAGCCCCAGCATTTT. The full variable domain, rest sourced from reference TRBV16 and TRBJ1-5, is GEEVAQTPKHLVRGEGQKAKLYCAPIKGHSYVFWYQQVLKNEFKFLISFQNENVFDETGMPKERFSAKCLPNSPCSLEIQATKLEDSAVYFCASSPGTGNQPQHFGDGTRLSIL.